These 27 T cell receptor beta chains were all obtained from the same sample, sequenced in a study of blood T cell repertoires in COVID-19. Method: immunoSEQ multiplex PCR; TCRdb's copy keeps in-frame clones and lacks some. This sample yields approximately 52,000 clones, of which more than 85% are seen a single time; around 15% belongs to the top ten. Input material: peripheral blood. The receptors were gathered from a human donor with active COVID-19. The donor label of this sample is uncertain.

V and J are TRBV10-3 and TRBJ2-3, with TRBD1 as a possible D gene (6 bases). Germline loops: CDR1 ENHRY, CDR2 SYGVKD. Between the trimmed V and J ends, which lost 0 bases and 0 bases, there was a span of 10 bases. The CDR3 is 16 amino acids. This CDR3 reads CAISESIRGSTDTQYF. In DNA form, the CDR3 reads TGTGCCATCAGTGAGTCAATAAGGGGGAGCACAGATACGCAGTATTTT.

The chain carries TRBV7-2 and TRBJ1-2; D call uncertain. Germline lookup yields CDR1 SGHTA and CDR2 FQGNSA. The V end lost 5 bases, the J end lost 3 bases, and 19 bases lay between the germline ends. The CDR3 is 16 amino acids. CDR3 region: CASSPNNRNCDYGYTF. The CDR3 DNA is TGTGCCAGCAGCCCCAATAACAGAAACTGTGACTATGGCTACACCTTC.

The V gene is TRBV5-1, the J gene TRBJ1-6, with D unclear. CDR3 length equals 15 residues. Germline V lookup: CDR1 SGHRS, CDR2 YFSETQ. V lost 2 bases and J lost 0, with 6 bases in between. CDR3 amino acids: CASSLGSSYNSPLHF. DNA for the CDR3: TGCGCCAGCAGCTTAGGGAGCTCCTATAATTCACCCCTCCACTTT.

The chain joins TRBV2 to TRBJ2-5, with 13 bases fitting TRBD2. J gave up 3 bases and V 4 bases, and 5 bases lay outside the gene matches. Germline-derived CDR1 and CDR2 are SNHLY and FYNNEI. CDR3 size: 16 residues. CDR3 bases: TGTGCCAGCAGTGGACCCGGGACTAGCGGGAAAGAGACCCAGTACTTC. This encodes CASSGPGTSGKETQYF.

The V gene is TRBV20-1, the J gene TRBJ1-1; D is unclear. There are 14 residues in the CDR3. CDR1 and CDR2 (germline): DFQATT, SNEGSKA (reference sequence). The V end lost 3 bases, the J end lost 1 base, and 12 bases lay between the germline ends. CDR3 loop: CSASSLSRNTEAFF. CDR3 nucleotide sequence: TGCAGTGCTAGTAGCCTGAGCCGGAACACTGAAGCTTTCTTT.

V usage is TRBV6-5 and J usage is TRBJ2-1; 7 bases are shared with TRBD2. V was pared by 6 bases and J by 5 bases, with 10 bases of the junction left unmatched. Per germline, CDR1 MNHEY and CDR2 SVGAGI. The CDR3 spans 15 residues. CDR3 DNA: TGTGCCAGCAGAATCGGACTAGGTGTTAACAATGAGCAGTTCTTC. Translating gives CASRIGLGVNNEQFF.

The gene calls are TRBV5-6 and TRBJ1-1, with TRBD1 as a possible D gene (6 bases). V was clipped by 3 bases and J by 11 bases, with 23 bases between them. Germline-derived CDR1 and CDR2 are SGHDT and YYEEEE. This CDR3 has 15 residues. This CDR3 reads CASSSEGQDSPGAFF. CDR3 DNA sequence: TGTGCCAGCAGCTCTGAAGGGCAGGACAGTCCGGGGGCTTTCTTT.

The CDR3 reads CASRPQGVGYGYTF. CDR3 nucleotides: TGTGCCAGCAGGCCACAGGGAGTGGGATATGGCTACACCTTC. The V and J genes are TRBV6-4 and TRBJ1-2, with D perhaps TRBD1 (6 bases). The germline V and J ends were trimmed by 6 bases and 5 bases, with 16 bases remaining between them. The CDR3 extends over 14 amino acids. Germline assignment: CDR1 MRHNA and CDR2 SNTAGT.

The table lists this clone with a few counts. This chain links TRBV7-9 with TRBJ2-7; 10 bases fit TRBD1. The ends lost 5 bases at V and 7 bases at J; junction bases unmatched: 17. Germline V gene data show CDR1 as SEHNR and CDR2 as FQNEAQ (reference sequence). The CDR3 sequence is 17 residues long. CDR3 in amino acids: CASSHRRKTGGSREQYF. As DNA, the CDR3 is TGTGCCAGCAGCCATCGGAGGAAGACAGGGGGCTCAAGGGAGCAGTACTTC.

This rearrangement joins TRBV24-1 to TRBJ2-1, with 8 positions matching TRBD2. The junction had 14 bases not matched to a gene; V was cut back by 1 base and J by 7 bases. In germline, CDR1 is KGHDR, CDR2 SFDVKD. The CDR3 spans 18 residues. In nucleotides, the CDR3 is TGTGCCACCAGTGATTTCCCTGTGAGCGGGGGTCTTCGTAATGAGCAGTTCTTC. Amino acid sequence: CATSDFPVSGGLRNEQFF.

The CDR3 loop reads CASSYDLVRELFF. Here the CDR3 DNA reads TGTGCCAGCAGTTACGATTTAGTCAGGGAGCTGTTTTTT. The chain joins TRBV6-5 to TRBJ2-2; no firm D call. The germline V gene encodes CDR1 MNHEY and CDR2 SVGAGI. V lost 2 bases, J lost 9 bases, and 10 bases lay in between. The CDR3 totals 13 residues.

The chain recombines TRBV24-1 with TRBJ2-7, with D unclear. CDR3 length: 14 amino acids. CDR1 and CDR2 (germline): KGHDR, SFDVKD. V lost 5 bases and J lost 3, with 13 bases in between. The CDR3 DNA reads TGTGCCACCAGTGTATCCTCTCCAGACTACGAGCAGTACTTC. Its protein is CATSVSSPDYEQYF.

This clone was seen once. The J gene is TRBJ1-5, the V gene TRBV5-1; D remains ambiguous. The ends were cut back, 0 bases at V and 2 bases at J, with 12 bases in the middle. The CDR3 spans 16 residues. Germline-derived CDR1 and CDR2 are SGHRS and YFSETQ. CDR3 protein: CASSLVFWRGNQPQHF. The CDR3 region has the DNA TGCGCCAGCAGCTTGGTGTTCTGGCGGGGCAATCAGCCCCAGCATTTT.

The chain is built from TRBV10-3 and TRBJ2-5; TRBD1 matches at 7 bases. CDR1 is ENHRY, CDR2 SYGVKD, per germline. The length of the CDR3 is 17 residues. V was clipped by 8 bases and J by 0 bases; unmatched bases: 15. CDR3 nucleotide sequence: TGTGCCATCGCTTCGGATAAAGGGACAGAACACCAAGAGACCCAGTACTTC. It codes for CAIASDKGTEHQETQYF.

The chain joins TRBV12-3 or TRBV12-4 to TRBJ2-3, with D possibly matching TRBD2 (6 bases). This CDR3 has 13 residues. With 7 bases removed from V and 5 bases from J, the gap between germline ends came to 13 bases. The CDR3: CASTTGVRDTQYF. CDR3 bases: TGTGCCAGCACCACGGGGGTCAGAGATACGCAGTATTTT.

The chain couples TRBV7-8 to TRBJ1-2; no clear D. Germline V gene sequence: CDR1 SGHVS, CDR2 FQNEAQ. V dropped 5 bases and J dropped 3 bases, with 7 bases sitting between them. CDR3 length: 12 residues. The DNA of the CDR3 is TGTGCCAGCAGCCTCACGGACTATGGCTACACCTTC. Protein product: CASSLTDYGYTF. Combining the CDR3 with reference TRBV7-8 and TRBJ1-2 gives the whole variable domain GAGVSQSPRYKVAKRGQDVALRCDPISGHVSLFWYQQALGQGPEFLTYFQNEAQLDKSGLPSDRFFAERPEGSVSTLKIQRTQQEDSAVYLCASSLTDYGYTFGSGTRLTVV.

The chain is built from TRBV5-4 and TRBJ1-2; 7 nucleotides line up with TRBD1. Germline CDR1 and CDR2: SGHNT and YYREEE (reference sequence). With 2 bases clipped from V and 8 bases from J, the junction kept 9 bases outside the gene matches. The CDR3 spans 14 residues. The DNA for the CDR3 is TGTGCCAGCAGCTTTGAAGGGGGCGTGGGAGGCTACACCTTC. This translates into CASSFEGGVGGYTF.

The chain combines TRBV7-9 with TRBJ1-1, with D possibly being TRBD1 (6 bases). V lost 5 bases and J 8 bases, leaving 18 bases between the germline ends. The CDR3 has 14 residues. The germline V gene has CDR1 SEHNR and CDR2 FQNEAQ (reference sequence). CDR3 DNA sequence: TGTGCCAGCAGCAAATACAGGGATTTGGGGGAAGCTTTCTTT. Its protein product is CASSKYRDLGEAFF.

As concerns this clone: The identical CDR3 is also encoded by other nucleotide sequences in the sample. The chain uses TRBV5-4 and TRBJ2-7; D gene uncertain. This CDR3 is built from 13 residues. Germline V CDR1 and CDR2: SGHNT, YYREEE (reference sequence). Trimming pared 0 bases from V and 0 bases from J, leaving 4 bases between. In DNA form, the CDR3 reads TGTGCCAGCAGCTTGGCCGGCTCCTACGAGCAGTACTTC. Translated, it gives CASSLAGSYEQYF.

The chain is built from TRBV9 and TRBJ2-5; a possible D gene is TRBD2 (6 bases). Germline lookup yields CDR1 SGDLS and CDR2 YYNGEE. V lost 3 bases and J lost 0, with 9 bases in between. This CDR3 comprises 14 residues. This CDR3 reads CASSARGYQETQYF. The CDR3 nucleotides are TGTGCCAGCAGCGCCCGGGGGTACCAAGAGACCCAGTACTTC.

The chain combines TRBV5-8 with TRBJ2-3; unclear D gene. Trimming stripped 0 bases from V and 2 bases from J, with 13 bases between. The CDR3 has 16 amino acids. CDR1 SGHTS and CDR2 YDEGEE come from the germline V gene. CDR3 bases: TGTGCCAGCAGCTTGGGGCGCACAGTGTACACAGATACGCAGTATTTT. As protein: CASSLGRTVYTDTQYF.

The DNA for the CDR3 is TGTGCCAGCAGCCTCGGACAGGCGGAGCAGTACTTC. Translated, it gives CASSLGQAEQYF. The chain is built from TRBV6-6 and TRBJ2-7, with 7 bases identical to TRBD1. The V and J ends lost 6 bases and 7 bases, in that order; junction bases with no gene match: 6. The CDR3 is 12 residues long. Per germline, CDR1 MNHNY and CDR2 SVGAGI (reference sequence).

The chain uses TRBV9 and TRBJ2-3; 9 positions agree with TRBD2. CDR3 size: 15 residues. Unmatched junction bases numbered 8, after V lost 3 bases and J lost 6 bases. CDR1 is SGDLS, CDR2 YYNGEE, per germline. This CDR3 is CASSGVLAGTDTQYF. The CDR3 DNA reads TGTGCCAGCAGCGGAGTTCTAGCGGGAACCGATACGCAGTATTTT. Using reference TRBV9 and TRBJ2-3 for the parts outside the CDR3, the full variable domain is DSGVTQTPKHLITATGQRVTLRCSPRSGDLSVYWYQQSLDQGLQFLIQYYNGEERAKGNILERFSAQQFPDLHSELNLSSLELGDSALYFCASSGVLAGTDTQYFGPGTRLTVL.

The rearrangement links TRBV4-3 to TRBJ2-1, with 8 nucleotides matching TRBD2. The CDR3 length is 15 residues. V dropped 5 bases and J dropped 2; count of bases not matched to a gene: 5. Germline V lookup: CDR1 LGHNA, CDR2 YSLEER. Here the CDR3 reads CASSEGGGTYNEQFF. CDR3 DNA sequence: TGCGCCAGCAGCGAGGGCGGGGGGACCTACAATGAGCAGTTCTTC.

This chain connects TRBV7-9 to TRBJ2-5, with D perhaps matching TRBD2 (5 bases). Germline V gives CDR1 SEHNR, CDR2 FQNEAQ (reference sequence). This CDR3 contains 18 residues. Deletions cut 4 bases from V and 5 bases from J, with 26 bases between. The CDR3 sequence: CASSSPTNERTLWETQYF. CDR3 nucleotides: TGTGCCAGCAGCTCCCCGACTAACGAGCGGACCCTTTGGGAGACCCAGTACTTC.

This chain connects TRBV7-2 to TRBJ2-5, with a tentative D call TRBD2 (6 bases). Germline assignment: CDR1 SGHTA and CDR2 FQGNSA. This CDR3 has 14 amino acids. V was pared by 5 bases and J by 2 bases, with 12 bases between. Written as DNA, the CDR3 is TGTGCCAGCAGCCTAAGCGGGCGTCAAGAGACCCAGTACTTC. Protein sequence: CASSLSGRQETQYF.

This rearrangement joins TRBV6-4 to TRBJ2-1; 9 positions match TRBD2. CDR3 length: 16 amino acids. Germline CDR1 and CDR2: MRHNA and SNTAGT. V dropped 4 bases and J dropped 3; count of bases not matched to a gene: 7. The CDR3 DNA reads TGTGCCAGCAGTGCCCGCGGGGGGGCGGACTACAATGAGCAGTTCTTC. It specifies CASSARGGADYNEQFF.